These T cell receptor beta chains were read from a single sample in a study of beta chain features in type 1 diabetes. Repertoires were generated with immunoSEQ multiplex PCR, while TCRdb's copy carries only in-frame clones and drops some. This table holds roughly 330,000 clones, about 13% found once. Input material: naive CD4+ T cells from blood. The receptors shown here come from a woman aged 18 to 35 with type 1 diabetes. CDR3s leave out the opening cysteine and the closing phenylalanine or tryptophan.

TRBV30 | 12 | AWSVLKGAQPQH
TRBV7-9 | 12 | ASSLNQGGETQY
TRBV6-6 | 10 | ASGTGRYEQY
TRBV6-6 | 12 | ASSYSRGQETQY
TRBV19 | 13 | ASSPRTGTNQPQH
TRBV30 | 9 | AWSRSNEQF
TRBV5-6 | 14 | ASSENRGLSKNIQY
TRBV7-2 | 14 | ASSLLIGTAHYEQY
TRBV19 | 12 | ASSSQGAFEKLF
TRBV28 | 10 | ASSRGLETQY